This T cell receptor beta chain was captured by sequencing in a study of early T cells in non-severe SARS-CoV-2 infection. Study background: Unsorted whole blood bulk RNA was sequenced, with unpaired chains.

The table lists this clonotype with many counts. Germline V CDR1 and CDR2: SEHNR, FQNEAQ (reference sequence). This CDR3 contains 20 residues. With V trimmed by 5 bases and J by 2 bases, 18 bases remained unmatched. Unique molecular identifiers tagged individual cDNA molecules. TCRdb used MiXCR to reprocess the 5' RACE reads, holding one entry per CDR3 protein. Here the sample spans about 52,000 distinct CDR3 sequences, approximately 8% being singletons. Sequencing used whole blood. The source is an adult who was a healthcare worker with PCR-confirmed SARS-CoV-2 infection or an uninfected control (not recorded which). The chain uses TRBV7-9 and TRBJ2-3, with TRBD2 identical over 11 bases. The CDR3 protein is CASSSDPSSGGTPFTDTQYF. CDR3 DNA: TGTGCCAGCAGCAGTGACCCTTCTAGCGGGGGGACTCCTTTCACAGATACGCAGTATTTT.